This is a list of T cell receptor beta chains from one sample in a study of cytomegalovirus exposure and HLA in healthy donors. The method was immunoSEQ multiplex PCR; TCRdb's version includes in-frame clones alone and lacks a portion of them. The data contain approximately 160,000 clones, 89% of them seen just once; the ten biggest clones take up 10%. Source material: PBMCs. The receptor set was obtained from a woman aged 18-29 years in good health and CMV-seropositive. CDR3s include the opening cysteine and the closing phenylalanine or tryptophan. The D gene is left open where the match is weak. Expanded clones get a size class; other rows say once, few or many, or leave the size out.

.	TRBV30	14	TRBJ2-7	TRBD2	CAWSLSGSSYEQYF	TGTGCCTGGAGCCTTAGCGGGAGCTCCTACGAGCAGTACTTC
.	TRBV5-1	15	TRBJ1-3	.	CASSLGGTGGNTIYF	TGCGCCAGCAGCTTGGGTGGGACTGGTGGAAACACCATATATTTT
.	TRBV7-8	13	TRBJ1-2	.	CASSLDRGLGYTF	TGTGCCAGCAGCTTAGATAGAGGCCTTGGCTACACCTTC
.	TRBV6-1	11	TRBJ2-3	.	CASRLTDTQYF	TGTGCCAGCAGACTCACAGATACGCAGTATTTT
.	TRBV7-2	15	TRBJ2-7	TRBD1	CASSLEGTGKYEQYF	TGTGCCAGCAGCTTAGAGGGGACAGGGAAATACGAGCAGTACTTC
.	TRBV6-5	13	TRBJ2-4	.	CASTRGSLDIQYF	TGTGCCAGCACCAGGGGCTCCCTGGACATTCAGTACTTC
.	TRBV4-1	16	TRBJ2-1	TRBD2	CASSQVLAGRYNEQFF	TGCGCCAGCAGCCAAGTACTAGCGGGGCGATACAATGAGCAGTTCTTC
once	TRBV6-5	13	TRBJ2-7	.	CASSYPTGHEQYF	TGTGCCAGCAGTTACCCCACAGGGCACGAGCAGTACTTC
few	TRBV7-3	11	TRBJ2-2	.	CASGITGELFF	TGTGCCAGCGGCATAACCGGGGAGCTGTTTTTT
.	TRBV4-3	15	TRBJ2-1	.	CASSQDVAGYNEQFF	TGCGCCAGCAGCCAAGACGTCGCGGGATACAATGAGCAGTTCTTC
.	TRBV7-3	15	TRBJ1-1	TRBD1	CASSLTSTGDTEAFF	TGTGCCAGCAGCTTAACGAGCACAGGGGACACTGAAGCTTTCTTT
.	TRBV7-6	16	TRBJ2-7	TRBD1	CASSSITGTGIYEQYF	TGTGCCAGCAGCTCCATCACCGGGACAGGAATCTACGAGCAGTACTTC
.	TRBV7-9	17	TRBJ2-7	TRBD2	CASSSSGGQGPIYEQYF	TGTGCCAGCAGCTCCTCGGGAGGGCAGGGCCCTATCTACGAGCAGTACTTC
.	TRBV18	16	TRBJ2-2	.	CASSPFYRVNTGELFF	TGTGCCAGCTCACCTTTCTACAGGGTTAACACCGGGGAGCTGTTTTTT
.	TRBV28	12	TRBJ1-3	TRBD1	CASTRTGNTIYF	TGTGCCAGCACCCGGACAGGGAACACCATATATTTT
.	TRBV2	17	TRBJ2-7	.	CASSELGREVTSYEQYF	TGTGCCAGCAGTGAATTGGGTAGGGAGGTAACCTCCTACGAGCAGTACTTC
many	TRBV11-2	11	TRBJ2-7	.	CASDQGYEQYF	TGTGCCAGTGATCAGGGGTACGAGCAGTACTTC
.	TRBV5-6	16	TRBJ2-6	.	CASSLGQRSGANVLTF	TGTGCCAGCAGCTTGGGCCAGCGCTCTGGGGCCAACGTCCTGACTTTC
once	TRBV5-6	12	TRBJ2-7	.	CASSLQSYEQYF	TGTGCCAGCAGCTTGCAATCCTACGAGCAGTACTTC
.	TRBV7-9	13	TRBJ2-7	.	CASSLTRSYEQYF	TGTGCCAGCAGCTTGACTAGATCCTACGAGCAGTACTTC
.	TRBV5-1	13	TRBJ1-2	.	CASRTDKLYGYTF	TGCGCCAGCAGGACGGACAAGCTCTATGGCTACACCTTC
.	TRBV29-1	14	TRBJ1-1	TRBD1	CSVGDRARGTEAFF	TGCAGCGTTGGGGACAGGGCCCGGGGCACTGAAGCTTTCTTT
.	TRBV5-1	13	TRBJ2-5	TRBD2	CASGRALGETQYF	TGCGCCAGCGGGAGGGCCTTGGGGGAGACCCAGTACTTC
.	TRBV19	15	TRBJ2-7	TRBD2	CASSRGTSGRYEQYF	TGTGCCAGTAGTAGAGGGACTAGCGGGAGATACGAGCAGTACTTC
.	TRBV5-4	15	TRBJ2-7	.	CASSLEPRRSYEQYF	TGTGCCAGCAGCTTGGAACCGAGGCGATCCTACGAGCAGTACTTC
.	TRBV28	14	TRBJ1-2	TRBD1	CASSFPGTDDGYTF	TGTGCCAGCAGTTTCCCTGGGACAGACGATGGCTACACCTTC
.	TRBV27	15	TRBJ2-7	TRBD2	CASSSDSTSTYEQYF	TGTGCCAGCAGTTCCGACTCGACTAGCACCTACGAGCAGTACTTC
few	TRBV7-2	16	TRBJ2-1	TRBD1	CASSLTQGQPYNEQFF	TGTGCCAGCAGCTTAACTCAGGGACAGCCCTACAATGAGCAGTTCTTC
.	TRBV5-1	16	TRBJ2-1	.	CASSPALGLGGNEQFF	TGCGCCAGCAGCCCCGCCCTGGGTTTAGGGGGTAATGAGCAGTTCTTC
.	TRBV5-1	14	TRBJ1-1	.	CASSPGTLNTEAFF	TGCGCCAGCAGCCCCGGGACATTGAACACTGAAGCTTTCTTT
few	TRBV27	15	TRBJ1-2	.	CASSLSGGANYGYTF	TGTGCCAGCAGTTTATCGGGAGGGGCTAACTATGGCTACACCTTC
.	TRBV5-1	14	TRBJ2-5	.	CASSLGQIQETQYF	TGCGCCAGCAGCTTGGGACAGATTCAAGAGACCCAGTACTTC
.	TRBV5-8	15	TRBJ2-7	.	CASSLEGGAGYEQYF	TGTGCCAGCAGCTTGGAGGGGGGGGCCGGCTACGAGCAGTACTTC
.	TRBV5-1	15	TRBJ2-1	TRBD1	CASSHRDRGNNEQFF	TGCGCCAGCAGCCACCGGGACAGGGGGAACAATGAGCAGTTCTTC
.	TRBV29-1	13	TRBJ2-2	.	CSVAKGGSGELFF	TGCAGCGTTGCGAAGGGAGGTAGCGGGGAGCTGTTTTTT
.	TRBV19	17	TRBJ2-2	TRBD2	CASNSRRLADNTGELFF	TGTGCCAGTAACTCTCGCCGTCTAGCGGACAACACCGGGGAGCTGTTTTTT
.	TRBV30	14	TRBJ1-1	TRBD1	CAWRSGQTNTEAFF	TGTGCCTGGAGATCGGGACAGACTAACACTGAAGCTTTCTTT
.	TRBV28	13	TRBJ2-3	.	CASSSTVGDTQYF	TGTGCCAGCAGTTCCACCGTCGGGGATACGCAGTATTTT
.	TRBV28	15	TRBJ2-7	.	CASSLQGPLGSEQYF	TGTGCCAGCAGTTTACAGGGGCCACTAGGGAGCGAGCAGTACTTC
.	TRBV6-5	13	TRBJ2-1	.	CASSPGSGNEQFF	TGTGCCAGCAGTCCAGGGTCGGGTAATGAGCAGTTCTTC
.	TRBV14	12	TRBJ2-7	TRBD2	CASSPLAGEQYF	TGTGCCAGCAGCCCCCTAGCGGGTGAGCAGTACTTC
once	TRBV19	16	TRBJ2-7	TRBD2	CATAPGAGGIYYEQYF	TGTGCCACCGCCCCGGGGGCGGGAGGGATATACTACGAGCAGTACTTC
.	TRBV7-6	14	TRBJ2-3	.	CASSLVQGTDTQYF	TGTGCCAGCAGCTTAGTGCAGGGAACAGATACGCAGTATTTT